This T cell receptor (beta chain) was sequenced during a study of blood T cell repertoires in COVID-19. Looking at the study overall: Acute and convalescent COVID-19 samples came from the United States, Italy and Spain. From T cells, B-cell-depleted T cells, or PBMCs came the material, which was cDNA or gDNA.

As processed by the authors: Scientists estimated how many nucleated cells there were by amplifying reference gene primers. Using immunoSEQ multiplex PCR, the repertoire was profiled, and TCRdb retains in-frame clones only, with some absent. That table gives V, J and clone size, and the DNA gave D and trimming. This table has roughly 230,000 clones, 80% to 90% appearing once. Trimming left V 5 bases short and J 6 bases short, with 14 bases between. This CDR3 region has 14 residues. The V gene's germline CDR1 is MRHNA and CDR2 SNTAGT. There are a few counts of this clone. The chain carries TRBV6-4 and TRBJ1-5; D possibly corresponds to TRBD1 (6 bases). The sequencing sample was made of peripheral blood. This TCR came from a man between 50 and 59 years old with acute or convalescent COVID-19. In DNA form, the CDR3 reads TGTGCCAGCAGTCCTACAGGGTCCAGTCAGCCCCAGCATTTT. Its translation: CASSPTGSSQPQHF.